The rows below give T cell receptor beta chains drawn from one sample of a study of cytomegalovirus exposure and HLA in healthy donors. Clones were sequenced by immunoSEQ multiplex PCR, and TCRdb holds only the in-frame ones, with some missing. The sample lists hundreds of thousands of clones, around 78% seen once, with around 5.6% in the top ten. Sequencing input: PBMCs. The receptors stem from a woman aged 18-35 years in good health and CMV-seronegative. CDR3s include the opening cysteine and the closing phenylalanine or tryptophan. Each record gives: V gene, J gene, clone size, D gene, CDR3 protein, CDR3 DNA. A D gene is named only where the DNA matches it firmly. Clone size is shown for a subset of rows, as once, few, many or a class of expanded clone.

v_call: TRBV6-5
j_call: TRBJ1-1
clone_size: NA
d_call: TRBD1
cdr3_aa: CASNTGDTEAFF
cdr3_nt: TGTGCCAGCAATACAGGGGACACTGAAGCTTTCTTT

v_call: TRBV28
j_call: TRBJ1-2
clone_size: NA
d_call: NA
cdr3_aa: CASAPQGGNYYGYTF
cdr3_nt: TGTGCCAGCGCCCCGCAGGGCGGAAACTACTATGGCTACACCTTC

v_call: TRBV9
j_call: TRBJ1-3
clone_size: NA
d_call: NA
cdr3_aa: CASSVGGDSGNTIYF
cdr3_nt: TGTGCCAGCAGCGTAGGGGGGGACTCTGGAAACACCATATATTTT

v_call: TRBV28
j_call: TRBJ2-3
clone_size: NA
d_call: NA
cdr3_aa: CASGGNTDTQYF
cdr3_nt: TGTGCCAGCGGAGGGAACACAGATACGCAGTATTTT

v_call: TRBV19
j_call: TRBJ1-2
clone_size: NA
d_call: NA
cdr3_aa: CASQPSRGVSGYTF
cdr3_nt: TGTGCCAGCCAGCCCTCTAGAGGGGTATCCGGCTACACCTTC

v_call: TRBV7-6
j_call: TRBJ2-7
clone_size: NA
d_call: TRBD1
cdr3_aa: CAVGQLSLHEQYF
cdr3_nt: TGTGCGGTGGGACAGCTTTCGCTTCACGAGCAGTACTTC

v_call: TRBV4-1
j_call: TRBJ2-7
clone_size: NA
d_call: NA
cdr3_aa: CASSQDNNLIYEQYF
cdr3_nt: TGCGCCAGCAGCCAAGATAATAACCTCATCTACGAGCAGTACTTC

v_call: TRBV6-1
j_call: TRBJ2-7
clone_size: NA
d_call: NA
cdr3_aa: CASRAMSSYEQYF
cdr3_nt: TGTGCCAGCAGGGCGATGAGCTCCTACGAGCAGTACTTC

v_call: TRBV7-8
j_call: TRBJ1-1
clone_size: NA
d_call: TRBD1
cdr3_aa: CASSRDRNTEAFF
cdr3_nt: TGTGCCAGCAGCCGGGACAGGAACACTGAAGCTTTCTTT

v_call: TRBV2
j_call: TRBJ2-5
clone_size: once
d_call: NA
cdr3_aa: CASSWRVGETQYF
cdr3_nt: TGTGCCAGCAGTTGGAGGGTTGGGGAGACCCAGTACTTC

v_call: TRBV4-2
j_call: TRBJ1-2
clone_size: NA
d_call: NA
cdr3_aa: CASSQENGNYGYTF
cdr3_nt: TGTGCCAGCAGCCAGGAAAACGGCAACTATGGCTACACCTTC

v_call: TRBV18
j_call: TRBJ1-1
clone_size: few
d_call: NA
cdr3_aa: CASSPGGLNTEAFF
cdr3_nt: TGTGCCAGCTCACCTGGAGGCCTGAACACTGAAGCTTTCTTT

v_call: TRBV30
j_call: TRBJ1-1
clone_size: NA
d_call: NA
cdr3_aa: CAWSQWRKTEAFF
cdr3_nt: TGTGCCTGGAGCCAGTGGAGGAAAACTGAAGCTTTCTTT

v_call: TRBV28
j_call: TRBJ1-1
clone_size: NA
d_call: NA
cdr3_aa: CASRTNTEAFF
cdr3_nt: TGTGCCAGCAGGACGAACACTGAAGCTTTCTTT

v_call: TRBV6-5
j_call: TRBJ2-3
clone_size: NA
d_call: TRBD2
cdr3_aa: CASSYSSGASTDTQYF
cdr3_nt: TGTGCCAGCAGTTACTCGAGCGGGGCTAGCACAGATACGCAGTATTTT

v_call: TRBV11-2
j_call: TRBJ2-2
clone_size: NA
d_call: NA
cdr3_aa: CASSTNKGRAGELFF
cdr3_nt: TGTGCCAGCAGCACAAACAAGGGAAGGGCCGGGGAGCTGTTTTTT

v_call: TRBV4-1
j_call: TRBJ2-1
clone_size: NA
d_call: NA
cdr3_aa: CASSQGVLGYEQFF
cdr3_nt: TGCGCCAGCAGCCAGGGGGTCCTAGGCTATGAGCAGTTCTTC

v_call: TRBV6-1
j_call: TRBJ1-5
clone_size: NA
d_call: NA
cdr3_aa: CASLDGGGSNQPQHF
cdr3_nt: TGTGCCAGCCTCGATGGCGGTGGGAGCAATCAGCCCCAGCATTTT

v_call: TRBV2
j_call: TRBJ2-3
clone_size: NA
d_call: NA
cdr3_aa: CAGTAGRSTDTQYF
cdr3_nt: TGTGCCGGTACAGCGGGCCGTAGCACAGATACGCAGTATTTT

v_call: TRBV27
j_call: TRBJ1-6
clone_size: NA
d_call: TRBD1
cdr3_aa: CASSLRGVGGQRNSPLHF
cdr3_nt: TGTGCCAGCAGTTTAAGGGGGGTCGGGGGACAGAGGAATTCACCCCTCCACTTT

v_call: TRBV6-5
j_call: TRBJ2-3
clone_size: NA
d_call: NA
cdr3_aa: CASSYSSGTANTQYF
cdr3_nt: TGTGCCAGCAGTTACTCTTCCGGGACGGCAAATACGCAGTATTTT

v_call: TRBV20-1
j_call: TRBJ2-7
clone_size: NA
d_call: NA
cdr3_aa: CSARDGHEQYF
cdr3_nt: TGCAGTGCTAGAGATGGACACGAGCAGTACTTC

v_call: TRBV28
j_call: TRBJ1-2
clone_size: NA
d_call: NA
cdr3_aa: CASSPGARIYGYTF
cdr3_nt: TGTGCCAGCAGTCCAGGGGCGCGGATCTATGGCTACACCTTC

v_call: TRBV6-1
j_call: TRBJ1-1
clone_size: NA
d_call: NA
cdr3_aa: CASSEGLWDMDTEAFF
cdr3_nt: TGTGCCAGCAGTGAAGGTCTTTGGGATATGGACACTGAAGCTTTCTTT

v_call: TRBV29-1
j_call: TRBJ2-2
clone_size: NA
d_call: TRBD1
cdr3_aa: CSGDGTGAGELFF
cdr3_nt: TGCAGCGGGGACGGGACAGGGGCCGGGGAGCTGTTTTTT

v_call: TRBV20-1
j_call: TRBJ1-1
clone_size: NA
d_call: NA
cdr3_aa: CSADQGPEAFF
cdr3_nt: TGCAGTGCAGACCAGGGGCCTGAAGCTTTCTTT

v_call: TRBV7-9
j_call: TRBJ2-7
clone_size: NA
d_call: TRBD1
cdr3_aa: CASSPRDRASYEQYF
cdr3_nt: TGTGCCAGCAGCCCCCGGGACAGGGCTTCCTACGAGCAGTACTTC

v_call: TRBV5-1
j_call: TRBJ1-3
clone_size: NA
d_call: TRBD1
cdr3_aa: CASSYNRDRGTTIYF
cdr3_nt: TGCGCCAGCAGCTACAACCGGGACAGGGGGACTACCATATATTTT

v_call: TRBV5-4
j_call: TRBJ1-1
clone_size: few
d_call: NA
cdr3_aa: CASRAGLPNTEAFF
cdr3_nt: TGTGCCAGCAGGGCGGGACTCCCGAACACTGAAGCTTTCTTT

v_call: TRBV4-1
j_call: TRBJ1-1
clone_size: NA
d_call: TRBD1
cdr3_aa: CASSQVSGGSAEAFF
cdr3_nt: TGCGCCAGCAGCCAAGTGTCAGGGGGCTCGGCTGAAGCTTTCTTT

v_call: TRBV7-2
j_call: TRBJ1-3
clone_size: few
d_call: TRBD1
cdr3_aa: CASSYRTGGGDTIYF
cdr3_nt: TGTGCCAGCAGCTATCGGACAGGGGGAGGGGACACCATATATTTT

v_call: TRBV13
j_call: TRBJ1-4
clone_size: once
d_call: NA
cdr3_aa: CASSLGTAKKLFF
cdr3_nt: TGTGCCAGCAGCTTAGGGACAGCCAAAAAACTGTTTTTT

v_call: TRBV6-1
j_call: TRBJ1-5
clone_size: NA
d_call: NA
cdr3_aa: CASSDEGRFQHF
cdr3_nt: TGTGCCAGCAGTGATGAGGGCAGGTTCCAGCATTTT

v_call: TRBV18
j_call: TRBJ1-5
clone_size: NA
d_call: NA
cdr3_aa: CASSPPGGENQPQHF
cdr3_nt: TGTGCCAGCTCACCACCGGGCGGGGAGAATCAGCCCCAGCATTTT

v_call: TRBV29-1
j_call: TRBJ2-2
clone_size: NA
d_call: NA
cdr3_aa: CSYGTGNTGELFF
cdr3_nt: TGCAGCTATGGGACTGGGAACACCGGGGAGCTGTTTTTT

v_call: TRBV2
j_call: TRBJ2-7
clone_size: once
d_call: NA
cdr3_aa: CASSEAGQYYEQYF
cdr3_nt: TGTGCCAGCAGTGAAGCTGGACAGTACTACGAGCAGTACTTC

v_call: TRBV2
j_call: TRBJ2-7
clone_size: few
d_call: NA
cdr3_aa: CASSVISEQYF
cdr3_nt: TGTGCCAGCAGTGTAATCTCCGAGCAGTACTTC

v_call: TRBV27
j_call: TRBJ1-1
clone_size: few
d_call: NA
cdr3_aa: CASSWGALTEAFF
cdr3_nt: TGTGCCAGCAGTTGGGGGGCCCTCACTGAAGCTTTCTTT

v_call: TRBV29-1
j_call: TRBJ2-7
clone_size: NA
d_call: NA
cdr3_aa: CSVASGSPSEQYF
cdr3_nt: TGCAGCGTTGCTTCTGGGTCTCCCTCCGAGCAGTACTTC

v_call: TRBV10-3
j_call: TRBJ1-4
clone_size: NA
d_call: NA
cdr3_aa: CAISERAFEKLFF
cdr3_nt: TGTGCCATCAGTGAGCGGGCATTTGAAAAACTGTTTTTT

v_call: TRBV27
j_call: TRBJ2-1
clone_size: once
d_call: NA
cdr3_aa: CASSLKRINNEQFF
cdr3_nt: TGTGCCAGCAGTTTAAAGCGGATAAACAATGAGCAGTTCTTC

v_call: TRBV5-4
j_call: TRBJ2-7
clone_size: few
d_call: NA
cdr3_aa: CASSLKPQSSYEQYF
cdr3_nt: TGTGCCAGCAGCTTGAAGCCCCAGAGCTCCTACGAGCAGTACTTC

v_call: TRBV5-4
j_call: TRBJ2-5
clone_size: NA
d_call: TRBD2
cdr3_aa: CASSPRLAGGGETQYF
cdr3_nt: TGTGCCAGCAGCCCCCGACTAGCGGGAGGAGGAGAGACCCAGTACTTC

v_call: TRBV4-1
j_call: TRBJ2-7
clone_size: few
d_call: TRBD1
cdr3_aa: CASSRLRVGTALGEQYF
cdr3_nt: TGCGCCAGCAGCCGCCTCCGAGTGGGGACAGCCCTAGGGGAGCAGTACTTC

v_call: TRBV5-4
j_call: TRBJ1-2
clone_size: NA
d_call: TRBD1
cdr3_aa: CASSTDRGYNYGYTF
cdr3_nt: TGTGCCAGCAGCACGGACAGGGGGTATAACTATGGCTACACCTTC

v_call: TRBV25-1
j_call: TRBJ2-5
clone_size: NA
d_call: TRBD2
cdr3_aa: CASSGSRGGETQYF
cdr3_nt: TGTGCCAGCAGTGGATCTCGGGGAGGGGAGACCCAGTACTTC

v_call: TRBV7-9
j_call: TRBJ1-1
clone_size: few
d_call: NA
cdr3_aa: CASSLEGGTEAFF
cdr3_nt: TGTGCCAGCAGCTTAGAGGGGGGCACTGAAGCTTTCTTT